A selection of T cell receptor beta chains follows, all from one sample in a study of blood T cell repertoires in COVID-19. Libraries were prepared by immunoSEQ multiplex PCR; TCRdb keeps only in-frame clonotypes and omits some of them. The sample carries about 190,000 clones, approximately 88% recorded once. Input material: peripheral blood. Receptors originate from a man between 35 and 55 years old with acute or convalescent COVID-19. Both conserved end residues are part of each CDR3. Each record gives: V gene, J gene, CDR3 length, CDR3 protein.

V gene: TRBV10-2; J gene: TRBJ2-2; CDR3 length: 15; CDR3 protein: CASSDDGRHYGELFF
V gene: TRBV6-5; J gene: TRBJ2-7; CDR3 length: 13; CDR3 protein: CASSLGTAYEQYF
V gene: TRBV4-2; J gene: TRBJ2-7; CDR3 length: 11; CDR3 protein: CASSDRGEQYF
V gene: TRBV6-5; J gene: TRBJ2-3; CDR3 length: 16; CDR3 protein: CASSYSSGASVDTQYF
V gene: TRBV5-4; J gene: TRBJ1-1; CDR3 length: 13; CDR3 protein: CASSEGQGTEAFF
V gene: TRBV18; J gene: TRBJ2-6; CDR3 length: 19; CDR3 protein: CASSPYPTGLASGANVLTF
V gene: TRBV5-1; J gene: TRBJ2-4; CDR3 length: 14; CDR3 protein: CASSSTSGENIQYF
V gene: TRBV5-1; J gene: TRBJ1-3; CDR3 length: 14; CDR3 protein: CASSLDRTGHTIYF
V gene: TRBV7-2; J gene: TRBJ2-2; CDR3 length: 17; CDR3 protein: CASSLVGGAWNTGELFF
V gene: TRBV7-2; J gene: TRBJ2-7; CDR3 length: 15; CDR3 protein: CASSDRDRANYEQYF
V gene: TRBV3-1/TRBV3-2; J gene: TRBJ1-5; CDR3 length: 17; CDR3 protein: CASSQPRQGKGNQPQHF
V gene: TRBV19; J gene: TRBJ1-2; CDR3 length: 15; CDR3 protein: CASSTQGADNYGYTF
V gene: TRBV9; J gene: TRBJ2-2; CDR3 length: 15; CDR3 protein: CASKEVAGNTGELFF
V gene: TRBV27; J gene: TRBJ2-5; CDR3 length: 16; CDR3 protein: CASSPTSGGGPETQYF
V gene: TRBV28; J gene: TRBJ1-4; CDR3 length: 16; CDR3 protein: CASSLNRGRPNEKLFF
V gene: TRBV5-6; J gene: TRBJ2-3; CDR3 length: 12; CDR3 protein: CASSSFADTQYF
V gene: TRBV7-2; J gene: TRBJ2-5; CDR3 length: 14; CDR3 protein: CASSLGLAEETQYF
V gene: TRBV7-8; J gene: TRBJ2-5; CDR3 length: 14; CDR3 protein: CASSSGQGEETQYF
V gene: TRBV11-2; J gene: TRBJ2-7; CDR3 length: 16; CDR3 protein: CASSLPSGTSYSEQYF
V gene: TRBV12-5; J gene: TRBJ2-1; CDR3 length: 17; CDR3 protein: CASGLALSGGAYNEQFF
V gene: TRBV7-9; J gene: TRBJ1-2; CDR3 length: 13; CDR3 protein: CASRSTGLYGYTF
V gene: TRBV25-1; J gene: TRBJ2-7; CDR3 length: 15; CDR3 protein: CASSAPGQGFYEQYF
V gene: TRBV5-1; J gene: TRBJ1-3; CDR3 length: 15; CDR3 protein: CASREQGIGGNTIYF
V gene: TRBV5-1; J gene: TRBJ2-7; CDR3 length: 15; CDR3 protein: CASSEGQGYAYEQYF
V gene: TRBV9; J gene: TRBJ2-5; CDR3 length: 13; CDR3 protein: CASSVATGETQYF
V gene: TRBV2; J gene: TRBJ2-7; CDR3 length: 15; CDR3 protein: CASNQLAGGNYEQYF
V gene: TRBV5-6; J gene: TRBJ2-3; CDR3 length: 15; CDR3 protein: CASSLGGGSTDTQYF
V gene: TRBV19; J gene: TRBJ1-2; CDR3 length: 18; CDR3 protein: CASSPRTGGESRNYGYTF
V gene: TRBV2; J gene: TRBJ2-1; CDR3 length: 15; CDR3 protein: CASSEGGDGHDEQFF
V gene: TRBV9; J gene: TRBJ2-1; CDR3 length: 14; CDR3 protein: CASSVGSGGNEQFF
V gene: TRBV7-9; J gene: TRBJ1-5; CDR3 length: 14; CDR3 protein: CASSSTGVGQPQHF
V gene: TRBV6-5; J gene: TRBJ2-7; CDR3 length: 14; CDR3 protein: CASSSPQGGYEQYF
V gene: TRBV10-1; J gene: TRBJ2-1; CDR3 length: 14; CDR3 protein: CASSSSGGPGEQFF
V gene: TRBV7-2; J gene: TRBJ2-7; CDR3 length: 13; CDR3 protein: CATGEGWNYEQYF
V gene: TRBV27; J gene: TRBJ2-2; CDR3 length: 14; CDR3 protein: CASSRALGAGELFF
V gene: TRBV9; J gene: TRBJ1-1; CDR3 length: 15; CDR3 protein: CASSDVGTGVAEAFF
V gene: TRBV10-3; J gene: TRBJ1-3; CDR3 length: 13; CDR3 protein: CAINSHSGNTIYF
V gene: TRBV7-2; J gene: TRBJ1-2; CDR3 length: 15; CDR3 protein: CASSLPSGTGGGYTF
V gene: TRBV7-2; J gene: TRBJ2-7; CDR3 length: 15; CDR3 protein: CASRPGPVFSYEQYF
V gene: TRBV5-1; J gene: TRBJ2-2; CDR3 length: 17; CDR3 protein: CASSYTPGQGASGELFF